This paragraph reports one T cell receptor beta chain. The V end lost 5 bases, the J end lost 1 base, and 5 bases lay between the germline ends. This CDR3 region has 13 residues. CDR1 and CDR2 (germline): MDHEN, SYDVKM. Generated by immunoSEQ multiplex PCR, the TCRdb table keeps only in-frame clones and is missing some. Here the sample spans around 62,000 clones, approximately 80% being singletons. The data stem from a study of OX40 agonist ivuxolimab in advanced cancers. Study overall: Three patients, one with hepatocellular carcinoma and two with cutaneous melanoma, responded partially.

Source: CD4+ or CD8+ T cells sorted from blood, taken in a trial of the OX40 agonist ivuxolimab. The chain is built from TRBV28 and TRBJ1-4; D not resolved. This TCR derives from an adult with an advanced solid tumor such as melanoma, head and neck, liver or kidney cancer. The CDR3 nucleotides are TGTGCCAGCAGTGACGTAACTAATGAAAAACTGTTTTTT. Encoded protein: CASSDVTNEKLFF.